This TCR beta chain was sequenced during a study of T-cell reconstitution after alpha-beta-depleted transplantation in children. The germline V gene encodes CDR1 SEHNR and CDR2 FQNEAQ (reference sequence). V was cut by 2 bases and J by 0 bases, with 16 bases left in between. This CDR3 has 17 amino acids. A library of TCRbeta sequences, prepared with unique molecular identifiers, was generated. TCRdb reprocessed the PCR reads via MiXCR and lists one record per CDR3 protein. In the table there are 600,000 to 700,000 distinct CDR3 sequences, roughly 17% of which are singletons. The table lists this clonotype with a count of one.

This receptor was taken from a human donor who donated a stem cell graft to a child with acute myeloid leukemia. V gene TRBV7-9 combines with J gene TRBJ1-1; weak D call: TRBD1 (6 bases). The sequenced sample was PBMCs from the stem cell graft donor, obtained from the stem cell graft. This chain's CDR3 is CASSLYQGTSLNTEAFF. The CDR3 nucleotides read TGTGCCAGCAGCTTATACCAGGGGACTAGTCTGAACACTGAAGCTTTCTTT.